Below are 2 T cell receptor beta chains sequenced from a single sample in a study of cytomegalovirus exposure and HLA in healthy donors. Vbeta (60) and Jbeta (13) primers were used in the PCR. Only in-frame clones appear in the TCRdb table, and some are missing; sequencing was by immunoSEQ multiplex PCR. The sample yields fewer than 200,000 clones, roughly 79% seen once. Sequencing was carried out using PBMCs. These receptors came from a male donor in good health and CMV-seropositive.

The chain joins TRBV11-2 to TRBJ1-2; 7 bases line up with TRBD1. Germline V lookup: CDR1 SGHAT, CDR2 FQNNGV. This CDR3 contains 15 residues. The trim removed 7 bases at V and 5 bases at J, leaving 13 bases unmatched. This CDR3 reads CASTTLKGAEYGYTF. The CDR3, as DNA: TGTGCCAGCACCACTTTGAAGGGGGCAGAATATGGCTACACCTTC.

The genes are TRBV2 and TRBJ2-7, with D hard to call. V was cut by 8 bases and J by 0 bases, with 14 bases left in between. Germline CDR1 SNHLY, CDR2 FYNNEI. The CDR3 covers 14 residues. CDR3 nucleotides: TGTGCCAGCTTGGTACCGGGTAGCTCCTACGAGCAGTACTTC. Translating gives CASLVPGSSYEQYF.